The 22 T cell receptor beta chains listed next were all sequenced from one sample in a study of T-cell reconstitution after alpha-beta-depleted transplantation in children. Unique molecular identifiers were built into the TCRbeta library. TCRdb re-analysed the PCR reads in MiXCR, keeping a single row per CDR3 protein. The sample holds around 490,000 distinct CDR3 sequences, roughly 10% seen once. Sequenced material: PBMCs, mostly from graft donor cells, taken 180 days after TCRalphabeta/CD19-depleted stem cell transplant. The receptors derive from a female patient between 2 and 15 years old who had a stem cell transplant for aplastic anemia, so the T cells may come from the graft donor.

This clonotype was observed a handful of times. V gene TRBV12-3 or TRBV12-4 combines with J gene TRBJ2-7; 7 positions match TRBD2. J lost 0 bases, V lost 5 bases, and 10 bases had no gene match. The CDR3 sequence is 16 residues long. The CDR3 protein is CASSPTGLGSSYEQYF. The CDR3 DNA is TGTGCCAGCAGTCCGACCGGACTAGGCAGCTCCTACGAGCAGTACTTC.

This clonotype has more than one count but fewer than ten. The gene calls are TRBV5-1 and TRBJ1-1; unclear D gene. V lost 4 bases and J 1 base, leaving 8 bases between the germline ends. The CDR3 loop spans 13 amino acids. The V gene's germline CDR1 is SGHRS and CDR2 YFSETQ. The CDR3 bases are TGCGCCAGCAGCATCCAGCAGAACACTGAAGCTTTCTTT. It yields the protein CASSIQQNTEAFF.

This clonotype has a handful of counts. The J gene is TRBJ2-3, the V gene TRBV12-3 or TRBV12-4; D is perhaps TRBD1 (6 bases). The CDR3 consists of 16 residues. The V and J ends lost 5 bases and 4 bases respectively, with 19 bases between them. CDR3 region: CASSLRDNAGADTQYF. The CDR3 region has the DNA TGTGCCAGCAGTCTTCGGGACAACGCAGGAGCAGATACGCAGTATTTT.

This clonotype was seen more than once but under ten times. The V gene is TRBV28, the J gene TRBJ2-1; D remains ambiguous. V was shortened by 7 bases and J by 9 bases, with 10 bases between the two germline ends. Germline assignment: CDR1 MDHEN and CDR2 SYDVKM. The CDR3 spans 11 residues. For the CDR3, the DNA is TGTGCCAGCAAGGCGGAATCTGAGCAGTTCTTC. Translation gives CASKAESEQFF.

The count of this clonotype is one. This chain links TRBV29-1 with TRBJ2-1, with 7 nucleotides matching TRBD1. V shed 4 bases, J shed 4 bases, and the junction held 7 bases outside the gene matches. Looked up from germline, CDR1 is SQVTM and CDR2 is ANQGSEA. The CDR3 has 14 residues. The CDR3 DNA is TGCAGCGTTGCGGGACAGCTAGTTTACAATGAGCAGTTCTTC. This codes for CSVAGQLVYNEQFF.

This clonotype showed up just a few times. The chain joins TRBV19 to TRBJ1-1; D not resolved. V lost 5 bases and J 5 bases, leaving 15 bases between the germline ends. The CDR3 loop spans 14 amino acids. Germline loops: CDR1 LNHDA, CDR2 SQIVND (reference sequence). The CDR3 loop is CASSPPPGRTEAFF. CDR3 in DNA: TGTGCCAGTAGTCCGCCTCCGGGTAGGACTGAAGCTTTCTTT. The full variable domain, with the rest looked up from reference TRBV19 and TRBJ1-1, is DGGITQSPKYLFRKEGQNVTLSCEQNLNHDAMYWYRQDPGQGLRLIYYSQIVNDFQKGDIAEGYSVSREKKESFPLTVTSAQKNPTAFYLCASSPPPGRTEAFFGQGTRLTVV.

There are a few counts of this clonotype. The chain combines TRBV6-6 with TRBJ1-2; weak D call: TRBD1 (5 bases). V was pared by 0 bases and J by 8 bases, with 10 bases between. Germline V CDR1 and CDR2: MNHNY, SVGAGI (reference sequence). The CDR3 runs 13 residues. The CDR3 reads CASSYSSWGGYTF. The CDR3 DNA follows: TGTGCCAGCAGTTACTCTTCCTGGGGGGGCTACACCTTC.

The chain uses TRBV9 and TRBJ2-1, with 9 bases lining up with TRBD2. Per germline, CDR1 SGDLS and CDR2 YYNGEE. This CDR3 spans 15 amino acids. The V segment lost 0 bases and the J segment 8 bases; nucleotides outside the gene matches: 6. CDR3 residues: CASSVEHSGSYEQFF. The CDR3 nucleotides are TGTGCCAGCAGCGTAGAGCATAGCGGGAGCTATGAGCAGTTCTTC.

The CDR3 nucleotides read TGTGCCAGCAGGGCGGGACAGGTGTACACCGGGGAGCTGTTTTTT. It codes for CASRAGQVYTGELFF. This chain connects TRBV27 to TRBJ2-2, with 8 bases matching TRBD1. Germline V gene lookup returns CDR1 MNHEY and CDR2 SMNVEV (reference sequence). There are 15 residues in the CDR3. V trimming: 6 bases; J trimming: 3 bases; junction bases outside the gene matches: 6.

The V gene is TRBV10-3, the J gene TRBJ2-2, with D perhaps TRBD2 (7 bases). The CDR3 totals 16 residues. Germline assignment: CDR1 ENHRY and CDR2 SYGVKD. Trimming took off 6 bases at V and 2 bases at J, with 16 bases between the two ends. CDR3 residues: CAISLGRDTNTGELFF. In DNA form, the CDR3 reads TGTGCCATCAGCCTAGGGAGGGACACTAACACCGGGGAGCTGTTTTTT.

The chain links TRBV5-5 to TRBJ1-2; 10 nucleotides align to TRBD1. The CDR3 consists of 17 residues. The V gene end was trimmed by 1 base and the J gene end by 8 bases; junction bases not matched to a gene: 14. CDR1 is SGHKS, CDR2 YYEKEE, per germline (reference sequence). DNA for the CDR3: TGTGCCAGCAGCTTGTATGGGACAGGGGTCTTACGGCACGGCTACACCTTC. This translates into CASSLYGTGVLRHGYTF.

This clonotype was counted ten times or more. The gene calls are TRBV10-3 and TRBJ2-5, with D perhaps TRBD2 (5 bases). The CDR3 is made up of 15 amino acids. With 0 bases removed from V and 3 bases from J, the gap between germline ends came to 11 bases. Germline V gene lookup returns CDR1 ENHRY and CDR2 SYGVKD. In DNA, the CDR3 is TGTGCCATCAGTGAGTCGGAGGACTCAGAAGAGACCCAGTACTTC. Encoded protein: CAISESEDSEETQYF.

The chain joins TRBV28 to TRBJ1-2; 12 bases are a match to TRBD1. J gave up 12 bases and V 10 bases, and 9 bases lay outside the gene matches. The CDR3 totals 12 residues. From germline, CDR1 is MDHEN and CDR2 SYDVKM. CDR3 in DNA: TGTGCCACCCCTGGGACAGGGGGCTCGAACACCTTC. It yields the protein CATPGTGGSNTF.

V and J are TRBV5-1 and TRBJ1-2; 9 bases match TRBD1. V dropped 0 bases and J dropped 2; count of bases not matched to a gene: 11. The CDR3 loop spans 18 amino acids. The germline V gene has CDR1 SGHRS and CDR2 YFSETQ. CDR3 DNA sequence: TGCGCCAGCAGCTTGGTGGTACCAGGACAGGGGAGGAACTATGGCTACACCTTC. This translates into CASSLVVPGQGRNYGYTF.

The CDR3 region has the DNA TGCGCCAGCAGAAGAACAGGGGAAGCTGAAGCTTTCTTT. Translation gives CASRRTGEAEAFF. The J gene is TRBJ1-1, the V gene TRBV4-3; 7 bases are shared with TRBD1. This CDR3 has 13 amino acids. Germline CDR1 is LGHNA and CDR2 is YSLEER. V shed 6 bases and J 6 bases; nucleotides not matched to a gene: 7.

This clonotype was seen at least ten times. This chain links TRBV5-4 with TRBJ2-3; TRBD2 agrees at 10 bases. V shed 0 bases, J shed 3 bases, and the junction held 7 bases outside the gene matches. CDR3 size: 17 residues. Germline V lookup: CDR1 SGHNT, CDR2 YYREEE (reference sequence). Here the CDR3 DNA reads TGTGCCAGCAGCTTGGTTTTAGCGGGAGGAGGTACAGATACGCAGTATTTT. Amino acids: CASSLVLAGGGTDTQYF.

This clonotype was counted between two and nine times. The rearrangement uses TRBV12-3 or TRBV12-4 and TRBJ2-2; no clear D gene. V was shortened by 6 bases and J by 0 bases, with 11 bases between the two germline ends. This CDR3 contains 15 residues. CDR3 residues: CASSSFNPNTGELFF. CDR3 in DNA: TGTGCCAGCAGCTCTTTTAACCCGAACACCGGGGAGCTGTTTTTT.

The rearrangement joins TRBV4-3 to TRBJ2-7; D possibly corresponds to TRBD2 (6 bases). V was shortened by 0 bases and J by 3 bases, with 18 bases between the two germline ends. The CDR3 extends over 17 amino acids. Looked up from germline, CDR1 is LGHNA and CDR2 is YSLEER. The CDR3 spells CASSQDMDGEVGYEQYF. DNA of the CDR3: TGCGCCAGCAGCCAAGATATGGACGGGGAGGTAGGCTACGAGCAGTACTTC.

The chain uses TRBV7-6 and TRBJ2-1, with 8 positions matching TRBD1. Losses at the gene ends were 6 bases for V and 5 bases for J; bases not matched to a gene: 9. The germline gives CDR1 SGHVS, CDR2 FNYEAQ. This CDR3 region has 15 residues. DNA for the CDR3: TGTGCCAGCAGGACTCTACCGGGACAGGACAATGAGCAGTTCTTC. This translates into CASRTLPGQDNEQFF. The complete variable domain, with remaining parts taken from reference TRBV7-6 and TRBJ2-1, reads GAGVSQSPRYKVTKRGQDVALRCDPISGHVSLYWYRQALGQGPEFLTYFNYEAQQDKSGLPNDRFSAERPEGSISTLTIQRTEQRDSAMYRCASRTLPGQDNEQFFGPGTRLTVL.

CDR3 protein: CASSQLPGLRRNPYNEQFF. The CDR3 DNA reads as TGTGCCAGCAGCCAACTTCCGGGACTCCGGAGGAACCCCTACAATGAGCAGTTCTTC. V and J are TRBV14 and TRBJ2-1; possible D gene TRBD2, 6 bases. The CDR3 consists of 19 residues. V lost 2 bases and J 2 bases, leaving 22 bases between the germline ends. CDR1 is SGHDN, CDR2 FVKESK, per germline.

The rearrangement uses TRBV15 and TRBJ2-1, with D perhaps TRBD1 (5 bases). Trimming removed 9 bases at V and 4 bases at J, with 13 bases between. Germline-derived CDR1 and CDR2 are LNHNV and YYDKDF (reference sequence). There are 13 residues in the CDR3. The CDR3 is CATGLGAYNEQFF. As DNA, the CDR3 is TGTGCCACGGGGCTTGGCGCGTACAATGAGCAGTTCTTC.

The sample holds a few counts of this clonotype. Here the CDR3 reads CASSPLPILSNEQFF. DNA for the CDR3: TGTGCCAGCTCACCGTTACCGATCTTGAGCAATGAGCAGTTCTTC. This chain uses TRBV18 with TRBJ2-1; D gene unclear. The germline gives CDR1 KGHSH, CDR2 LQKENI. Deletions cut 3 bases from V and 6 bases from J, with 15 bases between. The CDR3 is 15 residues long.